Listed below are T cell receptor beta chains from one sample, sequenced in a study of response to subunit inactivated influenza vaccine. Via MiXCR, TCRdb re-called the RT-PCR reads, giving one row per CDR3 protein. This sample yields 450,000 to 600,000 distinct CDR3 sequences, of which 7.6% are seen a single time; about an eighth belongs to the top ten. This sample comprised PBMCs from blood, obtained less than 25 months after vaccination. The receptors stem from a man between 45 and 75 years old who received an inactivated influenza vaccine. The conserved cysteine and the conserved F or W are not part of the CDR3 here.

v_call cdr3_length cdr3_aa
TRBV5-1 15 ASSLGWVGSYNSPLH
TRBV7-2 14 ASSPGLAKGRDTQY
TRBV2 13 ASSERRTGYNEQF
TRBV29-1 11 SGKNRVNGELF
TRBV4-3 17 ASSQDLPGLAGAHYEQY
TRBV20-1 12 SASDGRRNQPQH
TRBV3-1 12 ASSQGAKYNEQF
TRBV5-1 14 ASSGTTSGTYNEQF
TRBV16 11 ASSQFSGNEQF
TRBV9 15 ASSETGTRGFTDTQY
TRBV7-2 14 ASRLRLSSSYNEQF
TRBV27 13 ASKSRGAVTDTQY
TRBV15 13 ATSERAASYNEQF
TRBV5-1 11 ASSLVTSDTQY